A single sample is the source of the 14 T cell receptor beta chains below, sequenced in a study of cytomegalovirus exposure and HLA in healthy donors. The PCR ran on 60 Vbeta and 13 Jbeta primers. The protocol was immunoSEQ multiplex PCR, while the TCRdb copy is restricted to in-frame clones and leaves out a portion. This table has roughly 120,000 clones, 70% to 80% appearing once. Material: PBMCs. The source is a man aged 30 to 39 in good health and CMV-seropositive.

The rearrangement joins TRBV7-2 to TRBJ1-5, with D possibly TRBD1 on 5 matching bases. CDR3 length: 19 amino acids. Trimming took 2 bases from V and 0 from J, leaving 20 bases between them. CDR1 SGHTA and CDR2 FQGNSA come from the germline V gene. The CDR3 region is CASSLRTLETWGSNQPQHF. CDR3 nucleotide sequence: TGTGCCAGCAGCTTAAGGACACTCGAGACATGGGGTAGCAATCAGCCCCAGCATTTT. Supplemented by reference TRBV7-2 and TRBJ1-5, the full variable domain reads GAGVSQSPSNKVTEKGKDVELRCDPISGHTALYWYRQSLGQGLEFLIYFQGNSAPDKSGLPSDRFSAERTGGSVSTLTIQRTQQEDSAVYLCASSLRTLETWGSNQPQHFGDGTRLSIL.

V and J are TRBV6-5 and TRBJ2-5; D not resolved. Germline CDR1 is MNHEY and CDR2 is SVGAGI. V was trimmed by 0 bases and J by 4 bases, leaving 6 bases between them. The CDR3 has 13 amino acids. CDR3 amino acids: CASSYSTVETQYF. The CDR3 DNA reads as TGTGCCAGCAGTTACTCCACAGTAGAGACCCAGTACTTC.

The CDR3 DNA is TGTGCCAGCAGTCCCATCCGGGGTGGGACAGGGGTATCACCCCTCCACTTT. Translated: CASSPIRGGTGVSPLHF. The chain carries TRBV28 and TRBJ1-6; 10 positions agree with TRBD1. CDR1 and CDR2 from the germline V gene are MDHEN and SYDVKM. The CDR3 is made up of 17 amino acids. The J segment lost 10 bases and the V segment lost 5 bases, leaving 14 bases of the junction unmatched.

The V gene is TRBV7-6, the J gene TRBJ1-2, with D tentatively TRBD1 (5 bases). The germline CDR1 and CDR2 sequences are SGHVS and FNYEAQ. V lost 1 base and J 3 bases, leaving 12 bases between the germline ends. This CDR3 has 15 amino acids. CDR3: CASSLVPGIDYGYTF. The CDR3 nucleotides are TGTGCCAGCAGCTTAGTCCCAGGGATCGACTATGGCTACACCTTC.

V usage is TRBV6-1 and J usage is TRBJ2-7, with a tentative D call TRBD2 (5 bases). The CDR3 has 12 amino acids. Trimming took off 3 bases at V and 8 bases at J, with 11 bases between the two ends. The germline gives CDR1 MNHNS, CDR2 SASEGT. CDR3 DNA sequence: TGTGCCAGCAGTGAGAGGGAGTTACAGCAGTACTTC. This sequence encodes CASSERELQQYF.

This chain links TRBV7-3 with TRBJ2-3; 9 bases line up with TRBD1. The CDR3 spans 16 residues. In germline, CDR1 is SGHTA, CDR2 FQGTGA. V shed 1 base, J shed 1 base, and the junction held 3 bases outside the gene matches. CDR3 coding DNA: TGTGCCAGCAGCTTAAACCGACAGGGGGGCACAGATACGCAGTATTTT. This encodes CASSLNRQGGTDTQYF. Together with reference TRBV7-3 and TRBJ2-3, the CDR3 gives the full variable domain: GAGVSQTPSNKVTEKGKYVELRCDPISGHTALYWYRQSLGQGPEFLIYFQGTGAADDSGLPNDRFFAVRPEGSVSTLKIQRTERGDSAVYLCASSLNRQGGTDTQYFGPGTRLTVL.

The rearrangement joins TRBV9 to TRBJ1-1; 8 bases map to TRBD1. J was trimmed by 3 bases and V by 1 base; bases with no gene match: 14. The CDR3 loop spans 18 amino acids. Germline V gene sequence: CDR1 SGDLS, CDR2 YYNGEE. The CDR3 reads CASSVSPRQGSGDTEAFF. DNA for the CDR3: TGTGCCAGCAGCGTAAGCCCTCGACAGGGGAGCGGAGACACTGAAGCTTTCTTT.

The rearrangement uses TRBV9 and TRBJ2-7; 11 nucleotides agree with TRBD2. With 0 bases clipped from V and 3 bases from J, the junction kept 2 bases outside the gene matches. This CDR3 has 15 amino acids. The germline CDR1 and CDR2 sequences are SGDLS and YYNGEE. CDR3 in amino acids: CASSVGLAGIYEQYF. In nucleotides, the CDR3 is TGTGCCAGCAGCGTAGGACTAGCGGGGATCTACGAGCAGTACTTC.

The chain has TRBV6-6 and TRBJ2-2; 10 positions agree with TRBD1. Germline V gene sequence: CDR1 MNHNY, CDR2 SVGAGI (reference sequence). The CDR3 is made up of 14 amino acids. After removal of 6 bases from V and 4 bases from J, the junction contained 2 bases not matched to a gene. The CDR3 DNA sequence: TGTGCCAGCAGGGGACAGGGGTTCACCGGGGAGCTGTTTTTT. It yields the protein CASRGQGFTGELFF.

This chain uses TRBV29-1 with TRBJ1-1; TRBD1 agrees at 8 bases. Unmatched junction bases numbered 1, after V lost 8 bases and J lost 2 bases. The CDR3 runs 11 residues. Germline lookup yields CDR1 SQVTM and CDR2 ANQGSEA. The CDR3 sequence is CSTGGNTEAFF. The CDR3 DNA reads as TGCAGCACAGGGGGAAACACTGAAGCTTTCTTT.

This clone was recorded only once. V gene TRBV5-1 combines with J gene TRBJ1-2; 9 nucleotides match TRBD1. The germline V gene encodes CDR1 SGHRS and CDR2 YFSETQ. The CDR3 length is 17 residues. With V trimmed by 2 bases and J by 6 bases, 14 bases remained unmatched. The CDR3 DNA follows: TGCGCCAGCAGCTTAACCGGGACAGGGCCGTCGATCGATGGCTACACCTTC. Translation gives CASSLTGTGPSIDGYTF.

This clone was observed once. The CDR3 sequence: CASTPYRNTGELFF. The DNA for the CDR3 is TGTGCCAGCACCCCGTATCGGAACACCGGGGAGCTGTTTTTT. The J gene is TRBJ2-2, the V gene TRBV6-5, with D uncertain. From germline, CDR1 is MNHEY and CDR2 SVGAGI. This CDR3 is built from 14 residues. V lost 7 bases and J lost 1, with 10 bases in between.

The chain recombines TRBV14 with TRBJ1-2; D possibly corresponds to TRBD1 (5 bases). V was shortened by 0 bases and J by 6 bases, with 20 bases between the two germline ends. CDR1 is SGHDN and CDR2 is FVKESK in the germline V gene. The length of the CDR3 is 17 residues. In DNA form, the CDR3 reads TGTGCCAGCAGCCAAGATTCCATTTGGGATTGGGGCGATGGCTACACCTTC. This sequence encodes CASSQDSIWDWGDGYTF.

The chain is built from TRBV2 and TRBJ1-4; 9 bases map to TRBD1. Germline V lookup: CDR1 SNHLY, CDR2 FYNNEI. J lost 13 bases, V lost 6 bases, and 3 bases had no gene match. The CDR3 is 11 residues long. The chain's CDR3 is CASRGTGTLFF. The CDR3 region has the DNA TGTGCCAGCAGGGGGACAGGGACACTGTTTTTT.